The present entry profiles one T cell receptor beta chain with its context. The data originate from a study of blood T cell repertoires in COVID-19. Study-level background: Sites in the United States, Italy and Spain provided acute and convalescent COVID-19 samples. PBMCs, B-cell-depleted T cells, or T cells were the source of the cDNA or gDNA that made up the material.

The protocol was immunoSEQ multiplex PCR, while the TCRdb copy is restricted to in-frame clones and leaves out a portion. This table has about 140,000 clones, 85% to 90% appearing once. V shed 4 bases and J 5 bases; nucleotides not matched to a gene: 7. Germline V CDR1 and CDR2: SGHRS, YFSETQ. The CDR3 totals 15 residues. The rearrangement links TRBV5-1 to TRBJ2-5, with 11 bases matching TRBD2. The receptor was derived from a human donor in a cohort sampled during active COVID-19. What was sequenced was peripheral blood. The CDR3 nucleotides read TGCGCCAGCAGCGCCCTAGCGGGAGGTCGGGAGACCCAGTACTTC. Residues: CASSALAGGRETQYF.